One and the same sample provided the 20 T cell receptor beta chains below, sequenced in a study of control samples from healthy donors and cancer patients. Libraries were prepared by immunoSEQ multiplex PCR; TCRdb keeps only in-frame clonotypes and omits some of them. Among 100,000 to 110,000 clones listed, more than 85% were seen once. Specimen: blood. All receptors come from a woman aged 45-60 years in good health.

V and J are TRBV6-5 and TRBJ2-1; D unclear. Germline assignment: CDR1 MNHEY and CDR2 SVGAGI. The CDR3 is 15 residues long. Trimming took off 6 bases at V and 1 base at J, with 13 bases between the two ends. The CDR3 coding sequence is TGTGCCAGCAGACAAACAGCCTCTTCCTACAATGAGCAGTTCTTC. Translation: CASRQTASSYNEQFF.

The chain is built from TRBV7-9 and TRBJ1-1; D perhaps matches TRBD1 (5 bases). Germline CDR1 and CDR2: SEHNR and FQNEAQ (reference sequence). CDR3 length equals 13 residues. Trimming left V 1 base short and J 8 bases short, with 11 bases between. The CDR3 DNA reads TGTGCCAGCAGCTTAGGCTTTGGGGGGGAAGCTTTCTTT. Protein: CASSLGFGGEAFF.

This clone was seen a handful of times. The CDR3 sequence: CASSVDMLRVQPQHF. CDR3 in DNA: TGTGCCAGCAGCGTCGACATGCTGAGGGTTCAGCCCCAGCATTTT. This sequence joins TRBV2 and TRBJ1-5, with D uncertain. The CDR3 contains 15 residues. Germline loops: CDR1 SNHLY, CDR2 FYNNEI. Trimming cost V 6 bases and J 6 bases, with 18 bases left between them.

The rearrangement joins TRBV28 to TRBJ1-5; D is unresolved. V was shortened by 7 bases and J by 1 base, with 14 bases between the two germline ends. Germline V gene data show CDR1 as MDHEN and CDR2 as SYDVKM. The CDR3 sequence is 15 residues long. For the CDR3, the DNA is TGTGCCAGCATGACGTCAGGATTGAGCAATCAGCCCCAGCATTTT. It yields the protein CASMTSGLSNQPQHF.

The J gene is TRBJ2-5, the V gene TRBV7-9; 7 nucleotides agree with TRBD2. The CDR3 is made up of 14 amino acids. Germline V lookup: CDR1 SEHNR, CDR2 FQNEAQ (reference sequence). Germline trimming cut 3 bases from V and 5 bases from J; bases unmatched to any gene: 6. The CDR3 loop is CASSLGGSLETQYF. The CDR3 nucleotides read TGTGCCAGCAGCTTGGGGGGGAGTTTGGAGACCCAGTACTTC. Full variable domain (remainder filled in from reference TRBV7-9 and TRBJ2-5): DTGVSQNPRHKITKRGQNVTFRCDPISEHNRLYWYRQTLGQGPEFLTYFQNEAQLEKSRLLSDRFSAERPKGSFSTLEIQRTEQGDSAMYLCASSLGGSLETQYFGPGTRLLVL.

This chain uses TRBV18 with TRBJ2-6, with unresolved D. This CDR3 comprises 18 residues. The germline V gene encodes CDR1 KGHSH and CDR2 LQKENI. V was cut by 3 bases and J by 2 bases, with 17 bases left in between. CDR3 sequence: CASSPPGPQRAGANVLTF. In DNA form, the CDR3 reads TGTGCCAGCTCACCTCCGGGTCCCCAAAGGGCTGGGGCCAACGTCCTGACTTTC. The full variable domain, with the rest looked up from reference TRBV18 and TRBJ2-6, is NAGVMQNPRHLVRRRGQEARLRCSPMKGHSHVYWYRQLPEEGLKFMVYLQKENIIDESGMPKERFSAEFPKEGPSILRIQQVVRGDSAAYFCASSPPGPQRAGANVLTFGAGSRLTVL.

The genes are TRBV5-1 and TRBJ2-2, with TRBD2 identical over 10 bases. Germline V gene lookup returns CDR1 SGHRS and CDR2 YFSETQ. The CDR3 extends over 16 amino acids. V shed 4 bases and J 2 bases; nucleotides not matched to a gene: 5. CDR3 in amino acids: CASSITSGINTGELFF. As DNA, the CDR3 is TGCGCCAGCAGCATAACTAGCGGGATCAACACCGGGGAGCTGTTTTTT.

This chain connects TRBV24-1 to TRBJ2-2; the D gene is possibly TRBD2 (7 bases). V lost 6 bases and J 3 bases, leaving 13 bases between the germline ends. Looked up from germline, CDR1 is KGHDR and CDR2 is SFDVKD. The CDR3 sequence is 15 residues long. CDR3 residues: CATSSGGTYTGELFF. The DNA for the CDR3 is TGTGCCACCAGTTCGGGGGGCACGTACACCGGGGAGCTGTTTTTT.

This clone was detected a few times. The CDR3 is CASSARDIQYF. The CDR3 nucleotides are TGTGCCAGCAGCGCCAGGGACATTCAGTACTTC. The chain has TRBV11-2 and TRBJ2-4, with D possibly TRBD1 on 5 matching bases. Trimming stripped 5 bases from V and 8 bases from J, with 7 bases between. This CDR3 has 11 residues. CDR1 SGHAT and CDR2 FQNNGV come from the germline V gene.

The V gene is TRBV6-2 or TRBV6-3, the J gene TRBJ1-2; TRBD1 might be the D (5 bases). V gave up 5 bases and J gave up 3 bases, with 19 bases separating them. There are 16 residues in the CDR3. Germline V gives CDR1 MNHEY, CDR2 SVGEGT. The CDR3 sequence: CASSTNLGGTDYGYTF. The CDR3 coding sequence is TGTGCCAGCAGTACAAACCTGGGGGGGACGGACTATGGCTACACCTTC.

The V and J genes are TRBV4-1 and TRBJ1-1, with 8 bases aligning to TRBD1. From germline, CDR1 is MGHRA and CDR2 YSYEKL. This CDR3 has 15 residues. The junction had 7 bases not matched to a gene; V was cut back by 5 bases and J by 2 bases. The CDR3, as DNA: TGCGCCAGCAGCGAAGGGGACAGGAGTAACACTGAAGCTTTCTTT. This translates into CASSEGDRSNTEAFF.

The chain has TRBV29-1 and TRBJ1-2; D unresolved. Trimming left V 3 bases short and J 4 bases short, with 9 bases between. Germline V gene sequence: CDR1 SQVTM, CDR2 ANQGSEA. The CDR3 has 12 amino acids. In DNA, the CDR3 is TGCAGCGTTGACGAACATTTCTATGGCTACACCTTC. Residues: CSVDEHFYGYTF.

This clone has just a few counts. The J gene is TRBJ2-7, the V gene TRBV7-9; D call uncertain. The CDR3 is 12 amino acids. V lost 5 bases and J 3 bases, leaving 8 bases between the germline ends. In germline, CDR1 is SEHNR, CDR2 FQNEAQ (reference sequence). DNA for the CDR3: TGTGCCAGCAGCCGGACGGACTACGAGCAGTACTTC. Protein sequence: CASSRTDYEQYF.

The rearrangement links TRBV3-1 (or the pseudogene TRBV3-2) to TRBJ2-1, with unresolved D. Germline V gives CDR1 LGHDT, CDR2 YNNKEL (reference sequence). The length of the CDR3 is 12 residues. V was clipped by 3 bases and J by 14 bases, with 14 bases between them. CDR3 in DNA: TGTGCCAGCAGCCAGAACTTAGGCGTGGAGTTCTTC. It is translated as CASSQNLGVEFF.

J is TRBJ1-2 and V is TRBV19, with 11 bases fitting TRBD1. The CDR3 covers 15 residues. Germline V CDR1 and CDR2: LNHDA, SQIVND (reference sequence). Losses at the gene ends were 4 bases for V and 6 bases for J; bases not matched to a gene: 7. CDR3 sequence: CASSRGQGAYNGYTF. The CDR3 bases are TGTGCCAGTAGTAGAGGACAGGGGGCGTATAATGGCTACACCTTC.

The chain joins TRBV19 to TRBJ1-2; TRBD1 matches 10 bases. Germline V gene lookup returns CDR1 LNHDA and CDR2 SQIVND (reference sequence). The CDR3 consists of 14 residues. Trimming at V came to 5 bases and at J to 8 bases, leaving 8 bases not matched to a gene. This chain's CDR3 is CASSDRDRGWGYTF. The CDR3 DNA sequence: TGTGCCAGTAGTGACCGGGACAGGGGATGGGGCTACACCTTC.

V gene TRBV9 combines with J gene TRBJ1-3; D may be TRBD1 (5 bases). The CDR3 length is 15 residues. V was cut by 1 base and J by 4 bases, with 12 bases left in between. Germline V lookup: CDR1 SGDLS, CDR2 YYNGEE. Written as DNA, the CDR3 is TGTGCCAGCAGCGTACACGACAGCTCCGGAAACACCATATATTTT. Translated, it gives CASSVHDSSGNTIYF. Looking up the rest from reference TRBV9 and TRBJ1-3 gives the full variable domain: DSGVTQTPKHLITATGQRVTLRCSPRSGDLSVYWYQQSLDQGLQFLIQYYNGEERAKGNILERFSAQQFPDLHSELNLSSLELGDSALYFCASSVHDSSGNTIYFGEGSWLTVV.

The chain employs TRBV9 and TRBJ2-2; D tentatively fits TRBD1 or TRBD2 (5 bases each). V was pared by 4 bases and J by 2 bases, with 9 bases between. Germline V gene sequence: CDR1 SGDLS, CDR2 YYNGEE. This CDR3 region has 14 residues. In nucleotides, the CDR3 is TGTGCCAGCAGCTATGGGGGAAACACCGGGGAGCTGTTTTTT. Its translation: CASSYGGNTGELFF. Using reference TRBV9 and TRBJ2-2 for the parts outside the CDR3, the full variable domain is DSGVTQTPKHLITATGQRVTLRCSPRSGDLSVYWYQQSLDQGLQFLIQYYNGEERAKGNILERFSAQQFPDLHSELNLSSLELGDSALYFCASSYGGNTGELFFGEGSRLTVL.

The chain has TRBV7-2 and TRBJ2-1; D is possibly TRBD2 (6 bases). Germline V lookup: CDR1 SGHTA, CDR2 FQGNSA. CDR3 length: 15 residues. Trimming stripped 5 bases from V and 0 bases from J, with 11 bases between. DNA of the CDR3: TGTGCCAGCAGCCCGGCGGGGTACTCCTACAATGAGCAGTTCTTC. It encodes CASSPAGYSYNEQFF.

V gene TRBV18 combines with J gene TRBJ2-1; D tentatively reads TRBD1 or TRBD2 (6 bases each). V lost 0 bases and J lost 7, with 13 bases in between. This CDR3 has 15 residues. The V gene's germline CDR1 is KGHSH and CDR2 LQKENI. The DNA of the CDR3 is TGTGCCAGCTCACCACCGGGGGCGGGATCAAATGAGCAGTTCTTC. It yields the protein CASSPPGAGSNEQFF.